These 18 T cell receptor beta chains share one sample of origin, sequenced in a study of T cell responses to AZD1222 COVID-19 vaccine (dated by TCRdb to the early 2020s). The receptor library was made with the immunoSEQ multiplex PCR assay. Here the immuneACCESS table is served through TCRdb, limited to in-frame sequences with V and J called. Missing clones are a known gap in these copies; in checked studies unresolved V genes cover under half, and the rest lacks a known reason. Counted in this sample were 100,000 or so clones; around 96% of them appeared once. The ten largest clones take up roughly 2% of the sample. The sample's time point label, in plain terms: baseline before first vaccination. Sequenced here: peripheral blood, sampled on day 0 of AZD1222 vaccination. Receptors were obtained from an adult in good health.

V usage is TRBV28 and J usage is TRBJ1-6; a possible D gene is TRBD1 (5 bases). Germline V gives CDR1 MDHEN, CDR2 SYDVKM. The CDR3 loop spans 15 amino acids. The V end lost 6 bases, the J end lost 7 bases, and 16 bases lay between the germline ends. The DNA of the CDR3 is TGTGCCAGCAGGACCCGGAGGGGTGAAAATTCACCCCTCCACTTT. Its translation is CASRTRRGENSPLHF.

The chain has TRBV6-5 and TRBJ1-1; D might be TRBD1 (5 bases). Trimming cost V 4 bases and J 4 bases, with 13 bases left between them. This CDR3 is 14 amino acids long. In germline, CDR1 is MNHEY, CDR2 SVGAGI. Here the CDR3 reads CASSLGVSVTEAFF. CDR3 coding DNA: TGTGCCAGCAGTTTAGGGGTCTCGGTCACTGAAGCTTTCTTT.

This chain links TRBV19 with TRBJ2-2; TRBD1 aligns across 9 bases. J was trimmed by 8 bases and V by 4 bases; bases with no gene match: 8. The V gene's germline CDR1 is LNHDA and CDR2 SQIVND (reference sequence). This CDR3 is 15 amino acids long. CDR3 nucleotides: TGTGCCAGTAGTACCGGGACAGGGAAAGGAGGGGAGCTGTTTTTT. This encodes CASSTGTGKGGELFF.

The V gene is TRBV11-2, the J gene TRBJ1-2, with unresolved D. Germline V CDR1 and CDR2: SGHAT, FQNNGV. With 4 bases removed from V and 8 bases from J, the gap between germline ends came to 11 bases. The CDR3 totals 12 residues. In DNA, the CDR3 is TGTGCCAGCAGCTCCGGTCCGGGAGGCTACACCTTC. It is translated as CASSSGPGGYTF.

This clone was observed a single time. The chain combines TRBV5-1 with TRBJ2-1; 9 bases line up with TRBD1. Trimming removed 4 bases from V and 10 bases from J; junction bases left unmatched: 6. CDR1 is SGHRS, CDR2 YFSETQ, per germline. The CDR3 covers 13 residues. This CDR3 reads CASSMGQGVEQFF. The DNA of the CDR3 is TGCGCCAGCAGCATGGGACAGGGAGTGGAGCAGTTCTTC.

The rearrangement links TRBV3-1 (or the pseudogene TRBV3-2) to TRBJ2-1; TRBD2 agrees at 10 bases. The CDR3 runs to 14 residues. CDR1 and CDR2 from the germline V gene are LGHDT and YNNKEL (reference sequence). With 8 bases clipped from V and 7 bases from J, the junction kept 8 bases outside the gene matches. In DNA form, the CDR3 reads TGTGCCAGCCTGGCAGCGGGGGGGTTTAATGAGCAGTTCTTC. Protein product: CASLAAGGFNEQFF.

This chain uses TRBV6-2 or TRBV6-3 with TRBJ1-4; D may be TRBD1 (6 bases). Germline V gives CDR1 MNHEY, CDR2 SVGEGT. The CDR3 sequence is 18 residues long. Between the trimmed V and J ends, which lost 2 bases and 5 bases, there was a span of 21 bases. CDR3 DNA: TGTGCCAGCAGTTACCGGCCAGCGAACACAGGGAGAAATGAAAAACTGTTTTTT. Translating gives CASSYRPANTGRNEKLFF.

This clone was seen once. This chain uses TRBV27 with TRBJ1-4; TRBD1 agrees at 8 bases. The CDR3 totals 15 residues. Looked up from germline, CDR1 is MNHEY and CDR2 is SMNVEV (reference sequence). The V segment lost 2 bases and the J segment 6 bases; nucleotides outside the gene matches: 5. The CDR3 spells CASSLRTGKDEKLFF. The CDR3 region has the DNA TGTGCCAGCAGTTTACGGACAGGGAAGGATGAAAAACTGTTTTTT.

This clone is a singleton in its sample. The chain uses TRBV2 and TRBJ1-2; D might be TRBD1 (5 bases). This CDR3 spans 13 amino acids. Germline V gives CDR1 SNHLY, CDR2 FYNNEI. V was trimmed by 1 base and J by 14 bases, leaving 17 bases between them. CDR3 sequence reads: CASSEEGSSEGTF. CDR3 bases: TGTGCCAGCAGTGAAGAGGGTTCTTCGGAGGGGACCTTC.

This chain connects TRBV5-1 to TRBJ1-4, with 7 bases fitting TRBD1. The CDR3 contains 14 residues. The junction had 2 bases not matched to a gene; V was cut back by 3 bases and J by 3 bases. The V gene's germline CDR1 is SGHRS and CDR2 YFSETQ. This CDR3 reads CASSSGQPNEKLFF. The CDR3 DNA is TGCGCCAGCAGCTCGGGACAGCCTAATGAAAAACTGTTTTTT.

This chain links TRBV18 with TRBJ2-2; 7 bases agree with TRBD1. Per the germline V gene, CDR1 is KGHSH and CDR2 is LQKENI. The V and J ends lost 4 bases and 5 bases, in that order; junction bases with no gene match: 1. This CDR3 comprises 13 residues. The CDR3 loop reads CASSLTGTGELFF. DNA of the CDR3: TGTGCCAGCTCACTGACAGGGACCGGGGAGCTGTTTTTT.

The chain is built from TRBV2 and TRBJ1-4, with 8 bases matching TRBD1. The ends lost 0 bases at V and 0 bases at J; junction bases unmatched: 9. The V gene's germline CDR1 is SNHLY and CDR2 FYNNEI. The CDR3 totals 19 residues. DNA of the CDR3: TGTGCCAGCAGTGAAGCGATCAGGGGGCGGACGGCAACTAATGAAAAACTGTTTTTT. Translation gives CASSEAIRGRTATNEKLFF.

The V and J genes are TRBV7-9 and TRBJ2-1; 7 bases are a match to TRBD1. This CDR3 region has 15 residues. CDR1 is SEHNR and CDR2 is FQNEAQ in the germline V gene (reference sequence). V shed 4 bases, J shed 4 bases, and the junction held 7 bases outside the gene matches. For the CDR3, the DNA is TGTGCCAGCAGCTCCCGGGACAGCGGTTACAATGAGCAGTTCTTC. Translated: CASSSRDSGYNEQFF.

The chain couples TRBV11-2 to TRBJ1-2; 9 bases line up with TRBD1. Germline values: CDR1 SGHAT, CDR2 FQNNGV. Trimming cost V 4 bases and J 3 bases; bases outside gene matches: 3. The length of the CDR3 is 14 residues. The DNA of the CDR3 is TGTGCCAGCAGCTCCGACAGGGGGGACTATGGCTACACCTTC. Residues: CASSSDRGDYGYTF.

V and J are TRBV7-8 and TRBJ1-2; D is unresolved. V lost 1 base and J 2 bases, leaving 8 bases between the germline ends. This CDR3 spans 14 amino acids. Germline V gives CDR1 SGHVS, CDR2 FQNEAQ. The CDR3 sequence is CASSLEGRNYGYTF. In DNA form, the CDR3 reads TGTGCCAGCAGCTTAGAAGGCAGGAACTATGGCTACACCTTC.

The chain is built from TRBV7-3 and TRBJ1-5; no clear D gene. Germline CDR1 SGHTA, CDR2 FQGTGA. The germline V and J ends were trimmed by 2 bases and 4 bases, with 6 bases remaining between them. The CDR3 spans 13 residues. CDR3: CASSLRGNQPQHF. For the CDR3, the DNA is TGTGCCAGCAGCTTACGGGGTAATCAGCCCCAGCATTTT. Drawing the rest from reference TRBV7-3 and TRBJ1-5, the complete variable domain is GAGVSQTPSNKVTEKGKYVELRCDPISGHTALYWYRQSLGQGPEFLIYFQGTGAADDSGLPNDRFFAVRPEGSVSTLKIQRTERGDSAVYLCASSLRGNQPQHFGDGTRLSIL.

The chain links TRBV6-2 or TRBV6-3 to TRBJ1-2, with TRBD1 matching over 8 bases. The CDR3 is 14 amino acids. Losses at the gene ends were 5 bases for V and 2 bases for J; bases not matched to a gene: 4. From germline, CDR1 is MNHEY and CDR2 SVGEGT. CDR3 sequence reads: CASSHGQGNYGYTF. The CDR3 DNA reads as TGTGCCAGCAGTCACGGACAGGGAAACTATGGCTACACCTTC.

The CDR3 sequence is CASSLVSGYEQYF. CDR3 in DNA: TGCGCCAGCAGCTTGGTTAGCGGCTACGAGCAGTACTTC. V and J are TRBV5-1 and TRBJ2-7; D might be TRBD2 (6 bases). Germline CDR1 reads SGHRS; CDR2 reads YFSETQ. Trimming removed 0 bases at V and 3 bases at J, with 7 bases between. There are 13 residues in the CDR3.